The 5 T cell receptor beta chains listed next were all sequenced from one sample in a study of blood T cells in healthy people across ages. Next came a second PCR, run for about 7 to 12 cycles, which used a sample-barcoded 5' primer along with a J-beta primer mix. In TCRdb, the 5' RACE reads were re-called with MiXCR into one record per CDR3 protein. The sample lists approximately 800,000 distinct CDR3 sequences, 25% occurring once. The same specimen was also included in a second study, on T cells of mothers and their children.

What was sequenced was blood. The source of these receptors is a boy between 5 and 17 years old in good health.

This clonotype appeared a few times. The chain recombines TRBV2 with TRBJ2-1; no definite D call. Trimming took 8 bases from V and 2 from J, leaving 13 bases between them. The CDR3 totals 14 residues. Per germline, CDR1 SNHLY and CDR2 FYNNEI. The CDR3 DNA reads as TGTGCCAGCTTCGGGCCGTCTCCCTACAATGAGCAGTTCTTC. Protein product: CASFGPSPYNEQFF.

This clonotype has a handful of counts. The chain carries TRBV28 and TRBJ1-4; 7 bases match TRBD1. Germline CDR1 MDHEN, CDR2 SYDVKM. J was trimmed by 0 bases and V by 2 bases; bases with no gene match: 3. This CDR3 has 16 residues. The CDR3 DNA reads TGTGCCAGCAGTTTACGTCAGGGGGCAACTAATGAAAAACTGTTTTTT. It translates to CASSLRQGATNEKLFF.

This clonotype was counted ten times or more. V usage is TRBV6-6 and J usage is TRBJ2-1; the D is unclear. The DNA end lines up better with TRBJ2-5; the J call may be wrong. CDR3 length: 12 residues. CDR1 is MNHNY, CDR2 SVGAGI, per germline (reference sequence). The CDR3 region is CASSYRTETQYF. The DNA of the CDR3 is TGTGCCAGCAGTTATAGGACGGAGACCCAGTACTTC.

This clonotype was detected only a few times. The chain couples TRBV29-1 to TRBJ1-2; 8 bases fit TRBD1. From germline, CDR1 is SQVTM and CDR2 ANQGSEA. The CDR3 is 16 residues long. Trimming took 6 bases from V and 6 from J; bases not matched to a gene: 18. The chain's CDR3 is CSVVVPQGAKGNGYTF. The CDR3 bases are TGCAGCGTCGTTGTGCCTCAGGGGGCGAAGGGTAATGGCTACACCTTC.

Of note for this clonotype: Mismatch with germline at one junction end may stem from a read error. The chain carries TRBV4-1 and TRBJ1-4, with D perhaps TRBD1 (5 bases). Germline V gene lookup returns CDR1 MGHRA and CDR2 YSYEKL. The CDR3 covers 17 residues. The chain's CDR3 is CASSPGLAHGLNEKLFF. For the CDR3, the DNA is TGTGCCAGCAGCCCAGGGTTAGCGCACGGGTTAAATGAAAAACTGTTTTTT.